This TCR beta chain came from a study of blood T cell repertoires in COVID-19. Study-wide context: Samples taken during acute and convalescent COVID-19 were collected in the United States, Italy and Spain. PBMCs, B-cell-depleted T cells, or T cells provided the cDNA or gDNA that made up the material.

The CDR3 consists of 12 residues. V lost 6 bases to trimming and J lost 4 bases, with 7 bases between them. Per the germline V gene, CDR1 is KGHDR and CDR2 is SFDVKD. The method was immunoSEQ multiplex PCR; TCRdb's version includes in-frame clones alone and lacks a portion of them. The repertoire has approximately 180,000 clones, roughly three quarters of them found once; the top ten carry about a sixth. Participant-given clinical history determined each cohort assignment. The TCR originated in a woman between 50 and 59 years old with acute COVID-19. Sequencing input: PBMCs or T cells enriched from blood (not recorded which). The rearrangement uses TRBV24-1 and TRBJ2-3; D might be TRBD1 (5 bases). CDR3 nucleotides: TGTGCCACCAGTTCAGGGTCAGATACGCAGTATTTT. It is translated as CATSSGSDTQYF.